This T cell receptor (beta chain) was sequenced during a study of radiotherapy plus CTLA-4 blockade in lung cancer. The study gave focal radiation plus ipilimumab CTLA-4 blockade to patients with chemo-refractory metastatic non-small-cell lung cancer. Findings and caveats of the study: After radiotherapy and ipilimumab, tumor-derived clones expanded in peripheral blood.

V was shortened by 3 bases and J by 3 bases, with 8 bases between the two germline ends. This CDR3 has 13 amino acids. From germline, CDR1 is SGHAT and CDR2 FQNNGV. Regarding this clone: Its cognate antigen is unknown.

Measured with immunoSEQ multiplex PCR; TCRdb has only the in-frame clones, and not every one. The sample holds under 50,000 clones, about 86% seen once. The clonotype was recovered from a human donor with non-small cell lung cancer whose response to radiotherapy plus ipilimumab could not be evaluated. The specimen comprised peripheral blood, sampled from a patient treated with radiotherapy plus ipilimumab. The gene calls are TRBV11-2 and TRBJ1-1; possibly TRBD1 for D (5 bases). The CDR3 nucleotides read TGTGCCAGCAGCTTCAGCAGGGACACTGAAGCTTTCTTT. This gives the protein CASSFSRDTEAFF.